This is a list of T cell receptor beta chains from one sample in a study of blood T cells in healthy people across ages. TCRdb re-derived calls from the 5' RACE reads in MiXCR, one entry per CDR3 protein. Of approximately 680,000 distinct CDR3 sequences detected, 32% appear once; the ten largest clones hold roughly 14%. Material: blood. These receptors all come from a woman of 80 years or more in good health. Each CDR3 is given with its conserved first and last residue. D genes are given only for firm matches. Size values are once, few and many counts, or a class for expanded clones, and some rows have none.

-	TRBD1	TRBV18	TRBJ1-5	CASSWTGSNQPQHF	TGTGCCAGCTCCTGGACAGGGAGCAATCAGCCCCAGCATTTT
-	-	TRBV7-3	TRBJ2-5	CASSLTGGNNEQYF	TGTGCCAGCAGCTTAACGGGAGGTAACAATGAGCAGTACTTC
-	-	TRBV12-3/TRBV12-4	TRBJ2-3	CASSVIPRDTDTQYF	TGTGCCAGCAGCGTCATCCCCAGGGACACAGATACGCAGTATTTT
-	-	TRBV6-2/TRBV6-3	TRBJ2-1	CASSSRPPYNEQFF	TGTGCCAGCAGTTCGCGCCCTCCGTACAATGAGCAGTTCTTC
-	-	TRBV20-1	TRBJ1-2	CSASSQAFNGGYTF	TGCAGTGCTAGCTCCCAGGCGTTTAACGGTGGCTACACCTTC
many	-	TRBV5-4	TRBJ2-3	CASSLAQTTDTQYF	TGTGCCAGCAGCTTGGCCCAAACCACAGATACGCAGTATTTT
many	-	TRBV9	TRBJ2-1	CASSRRSSSGSYNEQFF	TGTGCCAGCAGCCGTAGATCTAGCAGTGGCTCCTACAATGAGCAGTTCTTC
few	TRBD2	TRBV4-3	TRBJ2-3	CASSQDKGLAGGLADTQYF	TGCGCCAGCAGCCAAGACAAGGGACTAGCGGGAGGGCTCGCAGATACGCAGTATTTT
-	-	TRBV20-1	TRBJ1-1	CSAIRSGVVGEAFF	TGCAGTGCCATTCGATCAGGGGTCGTGGGTGAAGCTTTCTTT
-	TRBD2	TRBV7-8	TRBJ2-7	CASSKGLAAISSYNEQYF	TGTGCCAGCAGCAAAGGACTAGCGGCGATCTCCTCCTACAATGAGCAGTACTTC
many	TRBD2	TRBV2	TRBJ2-5	CASRASGGGETQYF	TGTGCCAGCAGGGCCAGCGGGGGCGGAGAGACCCAGTACTTC
many	-	TRBV3-1	TRBJ2-5	CASSQDAGSQETQYF	TGTGCCAGCAGCCAAGACGCGGGAAGCCAAGAGACCCAGTACTTC
-	-	TRBV6-2/TRBV6-3	TRBJ2-7	CAGRPDSPTYEQYF	TGTGCCGGCAGACCCGACAGTCCTACCTACGAGCAGTACTTC
-	-	TRBV6-6	TRBJ2-7	CASSYSSGSSYEQYF	TGTGCCAGCAGTTACTCCTCGGGGAGCTCCTACGAGCAGTACTTC
-	-	TRBV20-1	TRBJ1-4	CSARKEVDRGFNEKLFF	TGCAGTGCTAGAAAAGAGGTCGACCGCGGATTTAATGAAAAACTGTTTTTT
-	-	TRBV6-1	TRBJ2-7	CASSPPAGSGAVYEQYF	TGTGCCAGCAGCCCTCCGGCGGGAAGCGGAGCGGTATACGAGCAGTACTTC
few	-	TRBV24-1	TRBJ2-2	CATSDLDPGGELFF	TGTGCCACCAGTGATTTGGACCCCGGCGGGGAGCTGTTTTTT
many	TRBD2	TRBV12-3/TRBV12-4	TRBJ2-5	CASGPPAGETQYF	TGTGCCAGCGGGCCCCCAGCGGGGGAGACCCAGTACTTC
many	-	TRBV7-2	TRBJ1-5	CASSPGPGNQPQHF	TGTGCCAGCAGCCCAGGGCCAGGCAATCAGCCCCAGCATTTT
many	-	TRBV28	TRBJ2-1	CASRHKGRNEQFF	TGTGCCAGCAGGCACAAGGGGAGAAATGAGCAGTTCTTC
many	TRBD2	TRBV9	TRBJ2-3	CASSATAGGYLDTQYF	TGTGCCAGCAGCGCCACAGCGGGGGGGTACCTCGATACGCAGTATTTT
-	-	TRBV10-2	TRBJ2-3	CATHDDQVSTDTQYF	TGCGCCACGCATGACGACCAAGTTAGCACAGATACGCAGTATTTT
-	TRBD1	TRBV6-2/TRBV6-3	TRBJ2-4	CASRTDRGLLAKNIQYF	TGTGCCAGCAGAACGGACAGGGGCCTCCTAGCCAAAAACATTCAGTACTTC
few	-	TRBV7-7	TRBJ2-2	CASSLEDNTGELFF	TGTGCTAGCAGCTTGGAGGATAACACCGGGGAGCTGTTTTTT
-	-	TRBV6-6	TRBJ1-1	CASSYSKETEAFF	TGTGCCAGCAGTTACTCGAAGGAAACTGAAGCTTTCTTT
few	-	TRBV20-1	TRBJ2-7	CSARELDYEQYF	TGCAGTGCTAGGGAACTGGACTACGAGCAGTACTTC
many	TRBD1	TRBV29-1	TRBJ2-3	CSVEGQGWTDTQYF	TGCAGCGTTGAGGGACAGGGGTGGACAGATACGCAGTATTTT
few	TRBD2	TRBV7-6	TRBJ2-7	CASSALPGGRSYNEQYF	TGTGCCAGCAGCGCTCTGCCGGGGGGAAGGTCCTACAATGAGCAGTACTTC
many	-	TRBV7-3	TRBJ2-3	CASSLAIRGTDTQYF	TGTGCCAGCAGCTTAGCAATTCGTGGCACAGATACGCAGTATTTT
many	TRBD1	TRBV10-1	TRBJ2-1	CASSESKDRPPPFF	TGCGCCAGCAGTGAATCTAAGGACAGGCCCCCTCCGTTCTTC
few	TRBD1	TRBV28	TRBJ2-3	CASSGTGLGSTDTQYF	TGTGCCAGCAGCGGGACAGGGTTGGGCAGCACAGATACGCAGTATTTT
many	-	TRBV5-1	TRBJ1-4	CASSRTGAPGEKLFF	TGCGCCAGCAGTCGGACGGGGGCGCCTGGTGAAAAACTGTTTTTT
-	TRBD2	TRBV7-2	TRBJ2-5	CASSRGLEETQYF	TGTGCCAGCAGCAGGGGACTAGAAGAGACCCAGTACTTC
many	-	TRBV5-1	TRBJ1-4	CASSSQGGGPNGKLFF	TGCGCCAGCAGCTCACAAGGAGGGGGACCAAACGGAAAACTGTTTTTT
few	-	TRBV3-1	TRBJ1-1	CASRTGENTEAFF	TGTGCCAGTAGGACGGGGGAGAACACTGAAGCTTTCTTT
many	TRBD1	TRBV3-1	TRBJ1-2	CASSQDNKQGVNYGYTF	TGTGCCAGCAGCCAAGATAATAAACAGGGGGTAAACTATGGCTACACCTTC
-	TRBD1	TRBV5-6	TRBJ2-3	CASSRDRGYGYF	TGTGCCAGCAGCCGAGACAGGGGGTACGGGTATTTT
-	-	TRBV20-1	TRBJ1-2	CSATVNYGYTF	TGCAGTGCTACCGTTAACTATGGCTACACCTTC
many	-	TRBV30	TRBJ1-2	CAWSRAEADGYTF	TGTGCCTGGAGTCGGGCCGAGGCAGATGGCTACACCTTC
many	-	TRBV11-2	TRBJ2-5	CASSQVETQYF	TGTGCCAGCAGCCAGGTCGAGACCCAGTACTTC
many	TRBD1	TRBV11-3	TRBJ2-1	CASSHGQGSNEQFF	TGTGCCAGCAGCCACGGACAGGGTTCCAATGAGCAGTTCTTC
few	TRBD2	TRBV12-3/TRBV12-4	TRBJ2-7	CASSSRTSGSNEQYF	TGTGCCAGCAGTTCCCGGACTAGCGGGAGCAACGAGCAGTACTTC
many	-	TRBV20-1	TRBJ1-5	CSARDREGGSNQPQHF	TGCAGTGCTAGAGACAGGGAGGGTGGAAGCAATCAGCCCCAGCATTTT
many	TRBD1	TRBV6-1	TRBJ1-2	CASLEAGTGNYGYTF	TGTGCCAGCCTGGAGGCCGGGACAGGGAACTATGGCTACACCTTC
few	-	TRBV2	TRBJ1-5	CASSPQISNQPQHF	TGTGCCAGCAGTCCTCAGATTAGCAATCAGCCCCAGCATTTT
-	-	TRBV27	TRBJ1-4	CASSLEKQFDPTNEKLFF	TGTGCCAGCAGTTTAGAGAAACAGTTTGATCCAACTAATGAAAAACTGTTTTTT
many	-	TRBV28	TRBJ2-1	CASRLGTDYNEQFF	TGTGCCAGCAGATTGGGGACGGACTACAATGAGCAGTTCTTC
-	TRBD1	TRBV5-1	TRBJ1-1	CASSLGLRGRATEAFF	TGCGCCAGCAGCTTGGGCCTCAGGGGGCGGGCCACTGAAGCTTTCTTT
many	-	TRBV30	TRBJ2-7	CAWGGDSTYEQYF	TGTGCCTGGGGAGGGGACAGTACCTACGAGCAGTACTTC
many	-	TRBV5-1	TRBJ1-1	CASTQYSEGPAFF	TGCGCCAGCACCCAATACTCGGAGGGTCCAGCTTTCTTT
many	-	TRBV12-3/TRBV12-4	TRBJ1-1	CASSLNSGRSTEAFF	TGTGCCAGCAGTTTAAACTCAGGGAGGTCCACTGAAGCTTTCTTT
-	TRBD1	TRBV5-1	TRBJ2-7	CASSWGTGVSYEQYF	TGCGCCAGCAGCTGGGGGACAGGCGTCTCCTACGAGCAGTACTTC
many	-	TRBV7-9	TRBJ2-1	CASSFSTRSSYNEQFF	TGTGCCAGCAGCTTCTCGACGCGGAGCTCCTACAATGAGCAGTTCTTC
-	-	TRBV28	TRBJ2-7	CVSSTPDRRSYEQYF	TGTGTCAGCAGCACTCCGGACCGGCGATCCTACGAGCAGTACTTC
many	-	TRBV7-2	TRBJ2-7	CASSRGGGAYEQYF	TGTGCCAGCAGCCGAGGGGGGGGAGCCTACGAGCAGTACTTC
-	-	TRBV5-1	TRBJ2-7	CASNFSPTVGGPGSYEQYF	TGCGCCAGCAACTTCTCCCCTACCGTGGGGGGCCCGGGCTCCTACGAGCAGTACTTC
-	-	TRBV6-2/TRBV6-3	TRBJ2-7	CASSYGVLARYNEQYF	TGTGCCAGCAGTTACGGTGTCCTAGCGAGATACAATGAGCAGTACTTC
many	TRBD2	TRBV27	TRBJ2-1	CASSPRILAGVLVEQFF	TGTGCCAGCAGTCCGAGGATCCTAGCGGGGGTCCTGGTCGAGCAGTTCTTC
many	TRBD2	TRBV20-1	TRBJ2-5	CSAALGGKETQYF	TGCAGTGCTGCCTTGGGAGGGAAAGAGACCCAGTACTTC
-	-	TRBV7-3	TRBJ2-7	CASSLDTYSYEQYF	TGTGCCAGCAGCTTGGACACCTACTCCTACGAGCAGTACTTC